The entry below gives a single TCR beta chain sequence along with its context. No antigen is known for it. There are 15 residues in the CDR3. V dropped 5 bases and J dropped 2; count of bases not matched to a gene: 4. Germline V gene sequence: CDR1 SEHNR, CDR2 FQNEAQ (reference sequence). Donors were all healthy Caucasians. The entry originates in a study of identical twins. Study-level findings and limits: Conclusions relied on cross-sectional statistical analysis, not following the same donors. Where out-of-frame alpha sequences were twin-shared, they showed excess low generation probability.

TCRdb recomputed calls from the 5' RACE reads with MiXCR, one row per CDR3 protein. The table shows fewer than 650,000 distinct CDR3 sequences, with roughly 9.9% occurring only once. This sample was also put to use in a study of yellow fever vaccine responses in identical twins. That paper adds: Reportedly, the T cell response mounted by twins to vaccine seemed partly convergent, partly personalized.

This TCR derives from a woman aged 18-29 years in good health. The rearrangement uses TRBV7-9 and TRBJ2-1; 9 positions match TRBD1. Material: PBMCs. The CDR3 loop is CASSRQGVTYNEQFF. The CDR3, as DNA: TGTGCCAGCAGCCGACAGGGGGTAACCTACAATGAGCAGTTCTTC. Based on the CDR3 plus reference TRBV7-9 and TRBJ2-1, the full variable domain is DTGVSQNPRHKITKRGQNVTFRCDPISEHNRLYWYRQTLGQGPEFLTYFQNEAQLEKSRLLSDRFSAERPKGSFSTLEIQRTEQGDSAMYLCASSRQGVTYNEQFFGPGTRLTVL.